This T cell receptor (beta chain) appears in the sequencing data of a study of post-analysis software for immune sequencing data (dated by TCRdb to about 2015). Some background on the complete study: Relapsing-remitting, secondary progressive and progressive-relapsing multiple sclerosis were recorded as disease courses, and subtype annotation was lacking for some patients. The multiple sclerosis patient repertoires were compared with 10 to 12 previously published healthy control repertoires from donors aged roughly 6 to 25 years. A subset of samples was prepared in parallel using single-end sample barcoding, then pooled and co-amplified after Illumina adapter ligation. Overall study results and their limits: The control group was slightly older than the multiple sclerosis patient group. Four to six TRBV segments, including TRBV5-6, TRBV5-1 and TRBV20-1, were significantly more frequent in patients than controls. Significantly lower normalized Chao1 diversity was found in multiple sclerosis patients than in controls, suggesting substantial peripheral T-cell clonal expansion. Direct clustering with F measure revealed strong co-clustering of samples prepared in the same batch, which led to a batch-effect correction.

TCR beta repertoires were profiled from peripheral blood of roughly twelve young patients with multiple sclerosis to demonstrate the VDJtools post-analysis software. The multiple sclerosis patients were children and adolescents between roughly 6 and 17 years of age. Library generation was performed with PCR. The data were produced on an Illumina HiSeq 2500. To reduce PCR and sequencing biases, unique molecular identifiers were incorporated into the TCR beta cDNA libraries. Some 500,000 cDNA molecules were obtained per 1 to 10 million input T cells, so each molecule approximated one T cell. Patient libraries were prepared and sequenced with the same protocol used for the earlier healthy control dataset. Samples belonging to the same batch were prepared together, multiplexed and sequenced on a shared HiSeq lane. For the original study's pipeline: MIGEC handled the raw barcoded reads, throwing out single-read molecular identifier groups before consensus assembly and CDR3 extraction. VDJtools was used for post-analysis of the clonotype tables, and diversity was normalized by down-sampling every dataset to the size of the smallest sample. To correct batch-related cross-sample contamination, repertoire overlap clustering matched CDR3 amino acid sequences but not nucleotide sequences. TCRdb took the public reads, trimmed them with fastp at Q25, ran MiXCR for clone calling and kept in-frame beta chains. Here each entry gathers all rows of one CDR3 protein and keeps the most common genes and DNA. TCRdb's processing, not the authors', yielded these V and J calls. The sample table shows 150,000 to 200,000 distinct CDR3 sequences, and 30% are seen once. In total, the top ten clones hold roughly 1.6% of the sample.

From the cysteine up to the phenylalanine, the CDR3 has a length of 12 residues. Left in the record is the CDR3 DNA by itself, 36 bases read in frame from the first base. CDR1 and CDR2, per the germline V gene, are ENHRY and SYGVKD. The junction carries 7 bases between V and J, which are trimmed by 4 bases and 6 bases respectively. This clonotype was counted at least ten times. It has no known antigen specificity. Base qualities are not at hand, and no much larger clone is one base apart. Recombination linked TRBV10-3 to TRBJ2-1, with TRBD1 as a weak D call on 5 bases. The source of this sequence is a girl between 5 and 17 years old with multiple sclerosis. Specimen: blood. The nucleotides read TGTGCCATCAGTGGGGGCCCCAATGAGCAGTTCTTC. This gives the protein CAISGGPNEQFF.